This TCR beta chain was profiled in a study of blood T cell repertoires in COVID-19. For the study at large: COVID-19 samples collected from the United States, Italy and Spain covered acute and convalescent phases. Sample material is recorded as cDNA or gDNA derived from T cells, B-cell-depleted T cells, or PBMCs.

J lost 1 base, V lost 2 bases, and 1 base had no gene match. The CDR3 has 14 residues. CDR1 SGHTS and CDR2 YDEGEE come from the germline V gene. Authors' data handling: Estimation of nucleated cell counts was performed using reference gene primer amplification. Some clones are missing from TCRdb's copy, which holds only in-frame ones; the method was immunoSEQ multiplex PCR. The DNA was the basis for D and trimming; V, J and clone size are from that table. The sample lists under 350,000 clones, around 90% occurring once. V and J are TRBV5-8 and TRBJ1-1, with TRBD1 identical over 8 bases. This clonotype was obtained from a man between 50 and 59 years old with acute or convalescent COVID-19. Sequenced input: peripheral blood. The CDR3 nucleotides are TGTGCCAGCAGCTTTGACAGGGGGAACACTGAAGCTTTCTTT. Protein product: CASSFDRGNTEAFF.